Listed below are T cell receptor beta chains from one sample, sequenced in a study of lymphopenia after photon versus proton radiotherapy. Assay used: immunoSEQ multiplex PCR; TCRdb lists only in-frame clones, some missing. The sample yields about 5,000 clones, 85% to 90% seen once. Sequencing used peripheral blood, obtained from a patient treated with photon-based radiotherapy. The receptor source for this set is a man aged 25 to 40 with gastric cancer. Each CDR3 is given with its conserved first and last residue. The order of the fields is D gene, V gene, clone size, CDR3 length, J gene, CDR3 DNA, CDR3 protein. A D gene is named only where the DNA matches it firmly. Clone size is not always given. Where it is, it says once, few, many or a class for expanded clones.

d_call: TRBD1
v_call: TRBV28
clone_size: few
cdr3_length: 14
j_call: TRBJ1-4
cdr3_nt: TGTGCCAGCAGTCGCGGACAGGGTCGGGAAAAACTGTTTTTT
cdr3_aa: CASSRGQGREKLFF

d_call: TRBD2
v_call: TRBV19
clone_size: NA
cdr3_length: 18
j_call: TRBJ2-2
cdr3_nt: TGTGCCAGTAGTATTCTTGGACTAGCGGGGGAAATCACCTGGGAGCTGTTTTTT
cdr3_aa: CASSILGLAGEITWELFF

d_call: NA
v_call: TRBV6-1
clone_size: NA
cdr3_length: 13
j_call: TRBJ2-2
cdr3_nt: TGTGCCAGCACTTGGGCTAACACCGGGGAGCTGTTTTTT
cdr3_aa: CASTWANTGELFF

d_call: NA
v_call: TRBV15
clone_size: NA
cdr3_length: 14
j_call: TRBJ1-5
cdr3_nt: TGTGCCACCAGCAGGGGAAGGGGTAATCAGCCCCAGCATTTT
cdr3_aa: CATSRGRGNQPQHF

d_call: NA
v_call: TRBV7-5
clone_size: NA
cdr3_length: 19
j_call: TRBJ2-7
cdr3_nt: TGTGTCAGAAGCAAACCCGCCGATATTAGCGGGCCTAGCTCCTACGAGCAGTACTTC
cdr3_aa: CVRSKPADISGPSSYEQYF

d_call: NA
v_call: TRBV19
clone_size: NA
cdr3_length: 14
j_call: TRBJ2-1
cdr3_nt: TGTGCCAGTAGGGACGGACGGCCTGGGGATGAGCAGTTCTTC
cdr3_aa: CASRDGRPGDEQFF

d_call: NA
v_call: TRBV10-2
clone_size: NA
cdr3_length: 13
j_call: TRBJ2-3
cdr3_nt: TGCGCCAGCTTGCAGAGTGGCACAGATACGCAGTATTTT
cdr3_aa: CASLQSGTDTQYF

d_call: NA
v_call: TRBV10-1
clone_size: NA
cdr3_length: 14
j_call: TRBJ2-5
cdr3_nt: TGCGCCAGCAGTGAGGCTAGCGCCGAAGAGACCCAGTACTTC
cdr3_aa: CASSEASAEETQYF

d_call: NA
v_call: TRBV7-9
clone_size: NA
cdr3_length: 13
j_call: TRBJ2-7
cdr3_nt: TGTGCCAGCAGCTTAAATATAGCCTACGAGCAGTACTTC
cdr3_aa: CASSLNIAYEQYF

d_call: TRBD2
v_call: TRBV18
clone_size: NA
cdr3_length: 18
j_call: TRBJ2-3
cdr3_nt: TGTGCCAGCTCACCACCACCTCGAGCGGGAGGGGAAGCAGATACGCAGTATTTT
cdr3_aa: CASSPPPRAGGEADTQYF

d_call: NA
v_call: TRBV6-7
clone_size: NA
cdr3_length: 11
j_call: TRBJ2-5
cdr3_nt: TGTGCCTCGAAGGGGAAAGAGACCCAGTACTTC
cdr3_aa: CASKGKETQYF

d_call: NA
v_call: TRBV7-6
clone_size: once
cdr3_length: 13
j_call: TRBJ2-5
cdr3_nt: TGTGCCAGCAGCTCACAGGTTGGGGAGACCCAGTACTTC
cdr3_aa: CASSSQVGETQYF

d_call: NA
v_call: TRBV4-1
clone_size: NA
cdr3_length: 15
j_call: TRBJ1-6
cdr3_nt: TGCGCCAGCAGCCAAGATATGGGCAGCAATTCACCCCTCCACTTT
cdr3_aa: CASSQDMGSNSPLHF

d_call: NA
v_call: TRBV28
clone_size: once
cdr3_length: 11
j_call: TRBJ2-5
cdr3_nt: TGTGCCACTTCCTCTTGGGACACCCAGTACTTC
cdr3_aa: CATSSWDTQYF

d_call: TRBD2
v_call: TRBV19
clone_size: NA
cdr3_length: 14
j_call: TRBJ2-1
cdr3_nt: TGTGCCAGTACTAGCGGACTAGCCTCCAATGAGCAGTTCTTC
cdr3_aa: CASTSGLASNEQFF

d_call: NA
v_call: TRBV19
clone_size: NA
cdr3_length: 15
j_call: TRBJ2-6
cdr3_nt: TGTGCCAGTAGTATAGGGGGGGCTGGGGCCAACGTCCTGACTTTC
cdr3_aa: CASSIGGAGANVLTF

d_call: TRBD2
v_call: TRBV5-1
clone_size: NA
cdr3_length: 15
j_call: TRBJ2-1
cdr3_nt: TGCGCCAGCAGCTCTATAGCGGGGGGGAACAATGAGCAGTTCTTC
cdr3_aa: CASSSIAGGNNEQFF

d_call: TRBD2
v_call: TRBV14
clone_size: NA
cdr3_length: 16
j_call: TRBJ2-1
cdr3_nt: TGTGCCAGCAGCCAAGTCGGGACTAGGGATGTTCGTGGGCAGTTCTTC
cdr3_aa: CASSQVGTRDVRGQFF

d_call: NA
v_call: TRBV2
clone_size: NA
cdr3_length: 11
j_call: TRBJ1-4
cdr3_nt: TGTGCCAGCAGTGAGACAGCGGGACTGTTTTTT
cdr3_aa: CASSETAGLFF

d_call: NA
v_call: TRBV9
clone_size: NA
cdr3_length: 16
j_call: TRBJ2-3
cdr3_nt: TGTGCCAGCAGCGCTCGTATCTCCCCTACCACAGATACGCAGTATTTT
cdr3_aa: CASSARISPTTDTQYF

d_call: NA
v_call: TRBV7-7
clone_size: NA
cdr3_length: 12
j_call: TRBJ2-1
cdr3_nt: TGTGCCAGCAGCTTAGAGGGGAATGAGCAGTTCTTC
cdr3_aa: CASSLEGNEQFF

d_call: NA
v_call: TRBV25-1
clone_size: few
cdr3_length: 16
j_call: TRBJ1-3
cdr3_nt: TGTGCCAGCAGTGATCTAGGGGGGGCGTTGGGAAACACCATATATTTT
cdr3_aa: CASSDLGGALGNTIYF

d_call: NA
v_call: TRBV25-1
clone_size: NA
cdr3_length: 14
j_call: TRBJ2-5
cdr3_nt: TGTGCCAGCAGTTTTCCCTCGGGGGATGAGACCCAGTACTTC
cdr3_aa: CASSFPSGDETQYF

d_call: NA
v_call: TRBV19
clone_size: NA
cdr3_length: 15
j_call: TRBJ2-7
cdr3_nt: TGTGCCAGTAGGGACCCGGACAGCGGCTCCTACGAGCAGTACTTC
cdr3_aa: CASRDPDSGSYEQYF

d_call: NA
v_call: TRBV6-5
clone_size: once
cdr3_length: 13
j_call: TRBJ2-7
cdr3_nt: TGTGCCAGCAGAGGGCCGTTAGGGGGTGAGCAGTACTTC
cdr3_aa: CASRGPLGGEQYF

d_call: NA
v_call: TRBV19
clone_size: NA
cdr3_length: 15
j_call: TRBJ1-5
cdr3_nt: TGTGCCAGTAGTTCCAGGGTTGCTGGCAATCAGCCCCAGCATTTT
cdr3_aa: CASSSRVAGNQPQHF

d_call: NA
v_call: TRBV27
clone_size: NA
cdr3_length: 15
j_call: TRBJ1-2
cdr3_nt: TGTGCCAGCAGTTTGAGGCCAGGGCGTAACTATGGCTACACCTTC
cdr3_aa: CASSLRPGRNYGYTF

d_call: TRBD1
v_call: TRBV6-5
clone_size: NA
cdr3_length: 13
j_call: TRBJ2-7
cdr3_nt: TGTGCCAGCAGATCGACAGGGGTAAACGAGCAGTACTTC
cdr3_aa: CASRSTGVNEQYF

d_call: TRBD2
v_call: TRBV7-2
clone_size: NA
cdr3_length: 15
j_call: TRBJ2-7
cdr3_nt: TGTGCCAGCAGCTTAGACTCTAGCGGCTCCTACGAGCAGTACTTC
cdr3_aa: CASSLDSSGSYEQYF

d_call: TRBD1
v_call: TRBV6-5
clone_size: NA
cdr3_length: 14
j_call: TRBJ2-7
cdr3_nt: TGTGCCAGCAGTTCTCGACAGGGGGCTTTGGAGCAGTACTTC
cdr3_aa: CASSSRQGALEQYF

d_call: NA
v_call: TRBV9
clone_size: NA
cdr3_length: 14
j_call: TRBJ2-2
cdr3_nt: TGTGCCAGCACGTGGGGGACGAACACCGGGGAGCTGTTTTTT
cdr3_aa: CASTWGTNTGELFF

d_call: NA
v_call: TRBV11-2
clone_size: once
cdr3_length: 12
j_call: TRBJ1-2
cdr3_nt: TGTGCCAGCAGCTCTCAAGACTATGGCTACACCTTC
cdr3_aa: CASSSQDYGYTF

d_call: TRBD2
v_call: TRBV4-1
clone_size: once
cdr3_length: 19
j_call: TRBJ2-1
cdr3_nt: TGCGCCAGCAGCAAAACTAGCGGGACAATTTTCAGCTCCTACAATGAGCAGTTCTTC
cdr3_aa: CASSKTSGTIFSSYNEQFF

d_call: NA
v_call: TRBV4-3
clone_size: NA
cdr3_length: 14
j_call: TRBJ2-7
cdr3_nt: TGCGCCAGCAGTACGGAGCGGGCGTCCTACGAGCAGTACTTC
cdr3_aa: CASSTERASYEQYF

d_call: NA
v_call: TRBV18
clone_size: NA
cdr3_length: 14
j_call: TRBJ2-7
cdr3_nt: TGTGCCAGCTCACCTGGGACGCGGGTCTACGAGCAGTACTTC
cdr3_aa: CASSPGTRVYEQYF